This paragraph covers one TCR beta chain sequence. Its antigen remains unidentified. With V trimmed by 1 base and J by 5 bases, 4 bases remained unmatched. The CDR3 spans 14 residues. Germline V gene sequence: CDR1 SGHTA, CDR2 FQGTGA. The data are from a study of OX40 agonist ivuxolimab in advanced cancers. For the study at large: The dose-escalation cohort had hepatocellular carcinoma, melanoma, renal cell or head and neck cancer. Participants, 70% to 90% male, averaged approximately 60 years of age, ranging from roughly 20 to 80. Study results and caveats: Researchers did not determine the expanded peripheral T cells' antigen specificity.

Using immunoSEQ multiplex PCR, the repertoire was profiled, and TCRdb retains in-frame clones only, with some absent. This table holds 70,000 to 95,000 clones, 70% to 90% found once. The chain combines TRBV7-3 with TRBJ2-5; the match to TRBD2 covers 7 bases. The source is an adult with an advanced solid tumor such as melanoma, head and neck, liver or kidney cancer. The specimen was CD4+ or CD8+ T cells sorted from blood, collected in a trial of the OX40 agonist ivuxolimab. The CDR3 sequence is CASSLMAGAETQYF. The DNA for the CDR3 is TGTGCCAGCAGCTTAATGGCGGGAGCGGAGACCCAGTACTTC. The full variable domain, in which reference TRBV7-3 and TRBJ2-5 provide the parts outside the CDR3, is GAGVSQTPSNKVTEKGKYVELRCDPISGHTALYWYRQSLGQGPEFLIYFQGTGAADDSGLPNDRFFAVRPEGSVSTLKIQRTERGDSAVYLCASSLMAGAETQYFGPGTRLLVL.